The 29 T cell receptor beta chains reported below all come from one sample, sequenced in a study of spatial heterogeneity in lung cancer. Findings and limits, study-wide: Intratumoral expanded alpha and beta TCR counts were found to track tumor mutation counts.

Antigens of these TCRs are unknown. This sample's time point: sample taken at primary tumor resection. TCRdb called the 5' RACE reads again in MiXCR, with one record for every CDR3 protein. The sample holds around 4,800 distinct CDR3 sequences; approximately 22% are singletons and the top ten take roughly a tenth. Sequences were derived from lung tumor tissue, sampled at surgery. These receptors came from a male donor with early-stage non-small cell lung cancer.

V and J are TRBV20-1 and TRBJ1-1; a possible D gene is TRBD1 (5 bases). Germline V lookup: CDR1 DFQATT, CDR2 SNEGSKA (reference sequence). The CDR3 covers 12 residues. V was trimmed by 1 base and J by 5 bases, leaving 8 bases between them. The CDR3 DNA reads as TGCAGTGCTAGAGCCGGGACTACTGAAGCTTTCTTT. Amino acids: CSARAGTTEAFF.

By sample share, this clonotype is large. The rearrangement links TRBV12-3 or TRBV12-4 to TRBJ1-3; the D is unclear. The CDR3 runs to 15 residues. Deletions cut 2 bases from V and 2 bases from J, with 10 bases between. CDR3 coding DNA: TGTGCCAGCAGTTTATATCCAAGGACTGGAAACACCATATATTTT. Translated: CASSLYPRTGNTIYF.

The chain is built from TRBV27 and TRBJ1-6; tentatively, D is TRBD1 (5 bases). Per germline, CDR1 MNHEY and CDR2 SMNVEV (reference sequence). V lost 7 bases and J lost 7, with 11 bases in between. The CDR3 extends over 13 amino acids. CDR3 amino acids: CASTGLLNSPLHF. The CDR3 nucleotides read TGTGCCAGCACGGGACTGCTAAATTCACCCCTCCACTTT.

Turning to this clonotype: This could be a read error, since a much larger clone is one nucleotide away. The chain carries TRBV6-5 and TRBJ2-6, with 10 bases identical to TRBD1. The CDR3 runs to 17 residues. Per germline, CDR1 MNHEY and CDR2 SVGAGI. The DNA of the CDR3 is TGTGCCAGCAGCCCCCGACAGGGGGCCTCTGGGCCCAACGTCCTGACTTTC. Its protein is CASSPRQGASGPNVLTF.

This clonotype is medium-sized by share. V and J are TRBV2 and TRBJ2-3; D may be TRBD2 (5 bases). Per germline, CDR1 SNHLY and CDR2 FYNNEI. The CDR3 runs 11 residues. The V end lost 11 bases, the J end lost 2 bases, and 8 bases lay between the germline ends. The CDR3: CAAGPTDTQYF. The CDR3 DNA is TGTGCCGCGGGCCCCACAGATACGCAGTATTTT. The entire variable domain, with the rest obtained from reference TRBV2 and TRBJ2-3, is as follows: EPEVTQTPSHQVTQMGQEVILRCVPISNHLYFYWYRQILGQKVEFLVSFYNNEISEKSEIFDDQFSVERPDGSNFTLKIRSTKLEDSAMYFCAAGPTDTQYFGPGTRLTVL.

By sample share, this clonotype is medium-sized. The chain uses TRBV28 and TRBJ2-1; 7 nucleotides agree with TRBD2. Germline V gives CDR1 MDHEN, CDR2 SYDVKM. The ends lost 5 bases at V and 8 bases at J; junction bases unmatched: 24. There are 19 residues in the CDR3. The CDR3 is CASSPNPGTKNHFRHEQFF. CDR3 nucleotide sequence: TGTGCCAGCAGTCCCAATCCTGGGACTAAGAATCATTTTCGGCATGAGCAGTTCTTC.

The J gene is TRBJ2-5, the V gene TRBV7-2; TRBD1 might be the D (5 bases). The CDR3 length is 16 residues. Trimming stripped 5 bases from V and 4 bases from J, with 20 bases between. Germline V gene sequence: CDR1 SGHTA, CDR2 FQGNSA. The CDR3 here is CASSPGAQATSETQYF. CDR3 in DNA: TGTGCCAGCAGCCCCGGTGCACAGGCTACCTCAGAGACCCAGTACTTC.

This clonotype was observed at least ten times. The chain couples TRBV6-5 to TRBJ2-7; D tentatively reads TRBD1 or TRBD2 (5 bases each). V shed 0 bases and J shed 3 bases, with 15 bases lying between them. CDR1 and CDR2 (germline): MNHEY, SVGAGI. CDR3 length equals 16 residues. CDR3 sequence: CASSYSGRDQHYEQYF. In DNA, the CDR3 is TGTGCCAGCAGTTACTCCGGCAGGGACCAACACTACGAGCAGTACTTC.

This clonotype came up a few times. CDR3 sequence reads: CASSLGPKETQYF. Here the CDR3 DNA reads TGTGCCAGCAGCTTGGGGCCCAAGGAGACCCAGTACTTC. The chain joins TRBV5-6 to TRBJ2-5, with D hard to call. Germline V gives CDR1 SGHDT, CDR2 YYEEEE. The CDR3 totals 13 residues. Between the trimmed V and J ends, which lost 0 bases and 5 bases, there was a span of 8 bases.

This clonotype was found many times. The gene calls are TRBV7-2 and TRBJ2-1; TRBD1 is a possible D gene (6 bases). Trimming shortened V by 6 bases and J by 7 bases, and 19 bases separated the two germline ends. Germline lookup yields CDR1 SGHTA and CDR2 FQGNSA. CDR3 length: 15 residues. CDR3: CASSFNAAQGNEQFF. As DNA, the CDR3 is TGTGCCAGCAGTTTCAATGCGGCCCAGGGGAATGAGCAGTTCTTC.

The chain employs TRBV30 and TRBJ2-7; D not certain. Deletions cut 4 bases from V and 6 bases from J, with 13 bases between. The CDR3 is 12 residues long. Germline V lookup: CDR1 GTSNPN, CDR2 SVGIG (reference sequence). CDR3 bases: TGTGCCTGGACCCTGGACCTAACCGAGCAGTACTTC. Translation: CAWTLDLTEQYF.

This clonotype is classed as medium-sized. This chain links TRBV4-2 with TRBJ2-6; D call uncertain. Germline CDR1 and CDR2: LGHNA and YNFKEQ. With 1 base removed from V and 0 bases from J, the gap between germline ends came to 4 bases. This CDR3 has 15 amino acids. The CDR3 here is CASSQGPSGANVLTF. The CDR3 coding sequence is TGTGCCAGCAGCCAAGGGCCCTCTGGGGCCAACGTCCTGACTTTC.

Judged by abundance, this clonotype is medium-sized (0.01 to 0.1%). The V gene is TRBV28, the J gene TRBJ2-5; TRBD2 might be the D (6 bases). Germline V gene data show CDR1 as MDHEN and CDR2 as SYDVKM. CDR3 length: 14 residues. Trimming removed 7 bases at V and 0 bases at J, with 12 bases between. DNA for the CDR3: TGTGCCAGCAAGGGAGGTGGGAACCAAGAGACCCAGTACTTC. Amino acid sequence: CASKGGGNQETQYF. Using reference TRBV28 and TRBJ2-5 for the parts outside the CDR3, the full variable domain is DVKVTQSSRYLVKRTGEKVFLECVQDMDHENMFWYRQDPGLGLRLIYFSYDVKMKEKGDIPEGYSVSREKKERFSLILESASTNQTSMYLCASKGGGNQETQYFGPGTRLLVL.

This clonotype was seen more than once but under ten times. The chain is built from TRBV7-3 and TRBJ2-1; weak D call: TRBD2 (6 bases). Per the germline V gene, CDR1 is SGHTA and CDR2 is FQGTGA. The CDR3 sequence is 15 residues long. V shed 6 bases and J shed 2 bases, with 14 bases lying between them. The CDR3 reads CASSITSRPYNEQFF. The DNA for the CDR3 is TGTGCCAGCAGTATAACTAGCAGACCCTACAATGAGCAGTTCTTC.

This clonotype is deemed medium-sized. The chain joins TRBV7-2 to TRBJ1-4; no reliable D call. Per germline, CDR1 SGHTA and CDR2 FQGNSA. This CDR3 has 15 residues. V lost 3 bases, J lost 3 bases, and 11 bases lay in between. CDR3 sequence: CASSLAGNSNEKLFF. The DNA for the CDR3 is TGTGCCAGCAGCTTGGCGGGGAATTCTAATGAAAAACTGTTTTTT.

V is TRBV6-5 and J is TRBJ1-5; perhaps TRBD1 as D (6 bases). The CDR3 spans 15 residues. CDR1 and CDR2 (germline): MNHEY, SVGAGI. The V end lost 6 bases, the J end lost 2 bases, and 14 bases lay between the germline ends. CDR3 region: CASSPRGRGNQPQHF. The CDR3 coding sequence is TGTGCCAGCAGCCCCCGGGGGCGCGGCAATCAGCCCCAGCATTTT.

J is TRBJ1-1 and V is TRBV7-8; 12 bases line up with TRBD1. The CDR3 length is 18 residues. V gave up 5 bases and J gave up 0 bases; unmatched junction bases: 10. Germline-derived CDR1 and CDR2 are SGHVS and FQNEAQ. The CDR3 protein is CASSPSRGTGGMNTEAFF. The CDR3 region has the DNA TGTGCCAGCAGCCCTTCAAGAGGGACAGGGGGCATGAACACTGAAGCTTTCTTT.

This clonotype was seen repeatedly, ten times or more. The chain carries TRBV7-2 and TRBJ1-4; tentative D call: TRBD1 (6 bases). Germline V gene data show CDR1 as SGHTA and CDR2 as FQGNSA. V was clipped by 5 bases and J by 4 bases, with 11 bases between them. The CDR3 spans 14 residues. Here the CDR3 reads CASSRTASNEKLFF. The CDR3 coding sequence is TGTGCCAGCAGCCGGACAGCAAGTAATGAAAAACTGTTTTTT.

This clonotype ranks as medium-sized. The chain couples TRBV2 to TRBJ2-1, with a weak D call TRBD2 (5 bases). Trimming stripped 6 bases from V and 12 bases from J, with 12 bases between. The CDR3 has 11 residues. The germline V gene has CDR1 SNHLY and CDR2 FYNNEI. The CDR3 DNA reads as TGTGCCAGCAGCTCGGGGAGTGGGCAGTTCTTC. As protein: CASSSGSGQFF.

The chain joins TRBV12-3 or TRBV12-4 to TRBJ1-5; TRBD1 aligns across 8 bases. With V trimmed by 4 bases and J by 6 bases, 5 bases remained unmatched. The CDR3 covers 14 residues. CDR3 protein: CASSSGGEGQPQHF. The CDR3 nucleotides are TGTGCCAGCAGTTCAGGGGGCGAGGGTCAGCCCCAGCATTTT.

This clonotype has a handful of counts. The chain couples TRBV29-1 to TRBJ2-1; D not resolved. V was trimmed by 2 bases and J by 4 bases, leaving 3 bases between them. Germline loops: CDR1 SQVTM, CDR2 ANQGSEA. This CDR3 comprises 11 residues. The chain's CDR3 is CSVEQYNEQFF. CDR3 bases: TGCAGCGTTGAACAGTACAATGAGCAGTTCTTC.

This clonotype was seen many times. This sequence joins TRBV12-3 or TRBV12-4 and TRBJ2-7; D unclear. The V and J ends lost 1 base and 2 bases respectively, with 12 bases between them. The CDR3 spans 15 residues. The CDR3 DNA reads TGTGCCAGCAGTTTAGGGTCTGGCGGCCCCTACGAGCAGTACTTC. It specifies CASSLGSGGPYEQYF.

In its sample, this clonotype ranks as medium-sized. The CDR3 DNA follows: TGCGCCAGCAGCTCGCGGACAGATACGCAGTATTTT. It translates to CASSSRTDTQYF. The chain uses TRBV5-1 and TRBJ2-3; D remains unclear. Deletions cut 3 bases from V and 3 bases from J, with 5 bases between. The CDR3 spans 12 residues. Germline-derived CDR1 and CDR2 are SGHRS and YFSETQ.

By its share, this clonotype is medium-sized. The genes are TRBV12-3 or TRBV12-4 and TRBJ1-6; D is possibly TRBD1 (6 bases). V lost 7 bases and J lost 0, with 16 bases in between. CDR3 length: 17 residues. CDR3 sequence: CASTLRGQSSYNSPLHF. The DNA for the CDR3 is TGTGCCAGCACTCTTCGGGGGCAAAGCTCCTATAATTCACCCCTCCACTTT.

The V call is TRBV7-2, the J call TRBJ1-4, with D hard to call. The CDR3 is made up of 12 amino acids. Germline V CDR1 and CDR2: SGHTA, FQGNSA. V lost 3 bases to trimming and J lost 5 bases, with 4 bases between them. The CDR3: CASSFPNEKLFF. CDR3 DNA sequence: TGTGCCAGCAGCTTTCCGAATGAAAAACTGTTTTTT.

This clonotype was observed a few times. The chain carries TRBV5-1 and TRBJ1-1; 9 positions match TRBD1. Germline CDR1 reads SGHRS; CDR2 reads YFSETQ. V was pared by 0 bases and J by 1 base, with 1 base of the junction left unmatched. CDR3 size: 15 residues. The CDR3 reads CASSLGDRENTEAFF. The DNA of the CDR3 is TGCGCCAGCAGCTTGGGGGACAGGGAGAACACTGAAGCTTTCTTT.

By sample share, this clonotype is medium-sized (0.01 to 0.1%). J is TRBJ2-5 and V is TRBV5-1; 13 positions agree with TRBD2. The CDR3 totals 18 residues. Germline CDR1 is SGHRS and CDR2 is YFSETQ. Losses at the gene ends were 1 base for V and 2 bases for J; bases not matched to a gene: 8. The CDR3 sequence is CASSLSIPGLAGQETQYF. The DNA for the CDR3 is TGCGCCAGCAGCTTGTCTATACCGGGACTAGCGGGACAAGAGACCCAGTACTTC. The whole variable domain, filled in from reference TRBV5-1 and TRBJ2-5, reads KAGVTQTPRYLIKTRGQQVTLSCSPISGHRSVSWYQQTPGQGLQFLFEYFSETQRNKGNFPGRFSGRQFSNSRSEMNVSTLELGDSALYLCASSLSIPGLAGQETQYFGPGTRLLVL.

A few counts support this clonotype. CDR3 in DNA: TGTGCCAGCAGTTACGGGATGTTGGGAGGCACTGAAGCTTTCTTT. Encoded protein: CASSYGMLGGTEAFF. This sequence joins TRBV6-5 and TRBJ1-1; the D is unclear. Germline CDR1 MNHEY, CDR2 SVGAGI. V was cut by 2 bases and J by 4 bases, with 14 bases left in between. The CDR3 covers 15 residues.

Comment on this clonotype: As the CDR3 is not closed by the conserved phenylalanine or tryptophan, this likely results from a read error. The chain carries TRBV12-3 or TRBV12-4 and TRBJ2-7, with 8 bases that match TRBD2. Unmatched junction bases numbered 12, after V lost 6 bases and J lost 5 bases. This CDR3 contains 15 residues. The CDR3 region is CASSQPGTSAHEQYL. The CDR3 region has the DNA TGTGCCAGCAGCCAGCCCGGGACTAGTGCCCACGAGCAGTACTTA.